This T cell receptor (beta chain) was sequenced in a study of siplizumab effects on memory and regulatory T cells. V lost 6 bases, J lost 4 bases, and 18 bases lay in between. CDR1 and CDR2 (germline): LNHDA, SQIVND (reference sequence). The CDR3 runs to 16 residues. Each sample yielded around 10^5 assayed TCR templates. The protocol was immunoSEQ multiplex PCR, while the TCRdb copy is restricted to in-frame clones and leaves out a portion. Of about 100,000 clones listed, around 90% are singletons. With respect to this clone: Antigen specificity is unknown.

The study, taken as a whole, reports: Few alloreactive clones mapped to unstimulated subsets.

The chain is built from TRBV19 and TRBJ2-2; D possibly uses TRBD1 or TRBD2 (6 bases each). This clonotype originated in a human donor in good health. Sequencing used non-Treg CD4+ T cells sorted from blood. CDR3 DNA sequence: TGTGCCAGTAGGGGGGACGGGGGCGCAAGCACCGGGGAGCTGTTTTTT. This translates into CASRGDGGASTGELFF.